Listed here is a single T cell receptor (beta chain). Its specificity is unknown. Germline V CDR1 and CDR2: LNHDA, SQIVND (reference sequence). V gave up 7 bases and J gave up 5 bases, with 18 bases separating them. The CDR3 runs to 15 residues. This specimen comes from a study of T cell responses to AZD1222 COVID-19 vaccine. Profiling relied on immunoSEQ multiplex PCR, and the TCRdb table lists in-frame clones only, not all of them. The table lists 150,000 to 200,000 clones, more than 85% of them singletons. Broader study findings: Following two doses of AZD1222, Spike-specific TCR breadth and depth rose.

The sequenced sample was peripheral blood, obtained on day 0 of AZD1222 vaccination. This receptor was taken from an adult in good health. This rearrangement joins TRBV19 to TRBJ1-5; the D gene is possibly TRBD1 (5 bases). The CDR3 loop is CASNHRKGVHQPQHF. The DNA for the CDR3 is TGTGCCAGTAACCATAGGAAAGGGGTGCATCAGCCCCAGCATTTT. Based on the CDR3 plus reference TRBV19 and TRBJ1-5, the full variable domain is DGGITQSPKYLFRKEGQNVTLSCEQNLNHDAMYWYRQDPGQGLRLIYYSQIVNDFQKGDIAEGYSVSREKKESFPLTVTSAQKNPTAFYLCASNHRKGVHQPQHFGDGTRLSIL.